The 9 T cell receptor beta chains listed next were all sequenced from one sample in a study of blood T cell repertoires in COVID-19. Assay: immunoSEQ multiplex PCR; the TCRdb copy retains only in-frame clones and omits some. Here the sample spans just over 250,000 clones, around 80% being singletons. The specimen was PBMCs or T cells enriched from blood (not recorded which). All receptors derive from a man aged 25 to 40 with acute COVID-19.

Only one count was recorded for this clone. The rearrangement links TRBV2 to TRBJ1-2, with 7 bases identical to TRBD1. After removal of 4 bases from V and 7 bases from J, the junction contained 9 bases not matched to a gene. Germline V gene lookup returns CDR1 SNHLY and CDR2 FYNNEI. This CDR3 has 14 residues. Here the CDR3 DNA reads TGTGCCAGCAGTGCGGGACAGACATCTTCTGGCTACACCTTC. It codes for CASSAGQTSSGYTF.

The CDR3 nucleotides read TGCAGCGTCGATTTGGGACAGGGGCGAAACATTCAGTACTTC. Translated, it gives CSVDLGQGRNIQYF. The V call is TRBV29-1, the J call TRBJ2-4; 10 nucleotides agree with TRBD1. The trim removed 6 bases at V and 6 bases at J, leaving 8 bases unmatched. This CDR3 is 14 amino acids long. CDR1 SQVTM and CDR2 ANQGSEA come from the germline V gene.

The chain uses TRBV6-4 and TRBJ2-1; 13 nucleotides align to TRBD2. This CDR3 spans 16 amino acids. The germline V gene has CDR1 MRHNA and CDR2 SNTAGT. V trimming: 4 bases; J trimming: 3 bases; junction bases outside the gene matches: 3. The CDR3 DNA reads as TGTGCCAGCAGTGCCGGGACTAGCGGGGACTACAATGAGCAGTTCTTC. Encoded protein: CASSAGTSGDYNEQFF.

Only a few counts were recorded for this clone. The chain couples TRBV19 to TRBJ1-5; D uncertain. The CDR3 runs 15 residues. Trimming took off 3 bases at V and 0 bases at J, with 9 bases between the two ends. Per the germline V gene, CDR1 is LNHDA and CDR2 is SQIVND (reference sequence). CDR3 region: CASSISEYSNQPQHF. As DNA, the CDR3 is TGTGCCAGTAGTATTTCGGAGTATAGCAATCAGCCCCAGCATTTT.

The CDR3 is CASRPDRASGNTIYF. CDR3 bases: TGTGCCAGCAGGCCGGACAGGGCTAGTGGAAACACCATATATTTT. This rearrangement joins TRBV28 to TRBJ1-3, with TRBD1 matching over 8 bases. V dropped 6 bases and J dropped 3; count of bases not matched to a gene: 7. The CDR3 sequence is 15 residues long. CDR1 MDHEN and CDR2 SYDVKM come from the germline V gene.

The CDR3 region is CASSVTGQNNEQFF. Here the CDR3 DNA reads TGTGCCAGCAGTGTGACGGGACAGAACAATGAGCAGTTCTTC. The chain links TRBV2 to TRBJ2-1, with TRBD1 matching over 7 bases. This CDR3 region has 14 residues. The V gene end was trimmed by 4 bases and the J gene end by 5 bases; junction bases not matched to a gene: 5. Germline CDR1 and CDR2: SNHLY and FYNNEI.

This sequence joins TRBV4-1 and TRBJ1-3; 7 nucleotides line up with TRBD1. From germline, CDR1 is MGHRA and CDR2 YSYEKL. The junction had 5 bases not matched to a gene; V was cut back by 2 bases and J by 1 base. This CDR3 is built from 16 residues. CDR3 region: CASSQTRGISGNTIYF. CDR3 bases: TGCGCCAGCAGCCAAACCAGGGGGATTTCTGGAAACACCATATATTTT.

This clone has only one observation. CDR3 protein: CASSQDLARGQETQYF. Here the CDR3 DNA reads TGCGCCAGCAGCCAAGATCTGGCCAGGGGCCAAGAGACCCAGTACTTC. The chain couples TRBV4-1 to TRBJ2-5; D perhaps matches TRBD1 (6 bases). CDR3 size: 16 residues. With 0 bases removed from V and 1 base from J, the gap between germline ends came to 12 bases. Germline V lookup: CDR1 MGHRA, CDR2 YSYEKL.

This clone was seen a few times. As DNA, the CDR3 is TGTGCCAGCAGTTTCCGACAGGGGTATCGCACTGAAGCTTTCTTT. It codes for CASSFRQGYRTEAFF. This chain connects TRBV6-5 to TRBJ1-1; 8 bases are a match to TRBD1. Germline V gene sequence: CDR1 MNHEY, CDR2 SVGAGI. The CDR3 runs to 15 residues. V was clipped by 4 bases and J by 4 bases; unmatched bases: 8.